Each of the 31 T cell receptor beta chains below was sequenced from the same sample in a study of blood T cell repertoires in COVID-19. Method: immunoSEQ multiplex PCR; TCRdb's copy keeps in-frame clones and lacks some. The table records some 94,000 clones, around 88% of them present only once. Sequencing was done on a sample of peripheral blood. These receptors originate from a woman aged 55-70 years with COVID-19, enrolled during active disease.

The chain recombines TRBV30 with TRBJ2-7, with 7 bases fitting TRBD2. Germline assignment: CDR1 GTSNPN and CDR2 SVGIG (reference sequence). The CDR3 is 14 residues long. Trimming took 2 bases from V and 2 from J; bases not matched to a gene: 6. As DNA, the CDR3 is TGTGCCTGGAGTTTCGCTAGCGGAACCTACGAGCAGTACTTC. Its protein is CAWSFASGTYEQYF.

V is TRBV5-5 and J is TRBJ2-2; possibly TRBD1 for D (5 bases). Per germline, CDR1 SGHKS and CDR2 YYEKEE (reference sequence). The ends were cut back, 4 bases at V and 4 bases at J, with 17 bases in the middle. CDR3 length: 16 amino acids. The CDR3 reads CASSEDSRQLTGELFF. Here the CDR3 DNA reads TGTGCCAGCAGCGAAGACAGTCGCCAACTCACCGGGGAGCTGTTTTTT.

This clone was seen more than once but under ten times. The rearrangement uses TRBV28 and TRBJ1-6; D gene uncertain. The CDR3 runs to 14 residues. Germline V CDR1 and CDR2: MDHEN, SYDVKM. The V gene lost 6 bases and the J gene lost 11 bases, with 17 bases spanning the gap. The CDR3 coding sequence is TGTGCCAGCAGGCCCGGGAACTCAGGTGCACCCCTCCACTTT. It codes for CASRPGNSGAPLHF.

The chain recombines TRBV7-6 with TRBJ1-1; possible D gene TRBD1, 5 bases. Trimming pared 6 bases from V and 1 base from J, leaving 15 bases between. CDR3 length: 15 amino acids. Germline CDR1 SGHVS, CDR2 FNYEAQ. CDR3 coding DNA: TGTGCCAGCAGAAAGAGGCGGGACGCGAACACTGAAGCTTTCTTT. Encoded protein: CASRKRRDANTEAFF.

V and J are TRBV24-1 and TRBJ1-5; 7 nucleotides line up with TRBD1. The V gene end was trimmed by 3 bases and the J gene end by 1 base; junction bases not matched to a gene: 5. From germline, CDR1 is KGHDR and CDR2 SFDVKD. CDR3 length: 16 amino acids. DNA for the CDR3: TGTGCCACCAGTGATCCAGGGGGTTCGAGCAATCAGCCCCAGCATTTT. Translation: CATSDPGGSSNQPQHF.

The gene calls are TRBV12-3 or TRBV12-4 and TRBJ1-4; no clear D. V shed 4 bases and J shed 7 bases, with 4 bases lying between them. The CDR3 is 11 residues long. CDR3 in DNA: TGTGCCAGCAGTTCTTTTGAAAAACTGTTTTTT. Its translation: CASSSFEKLFF.

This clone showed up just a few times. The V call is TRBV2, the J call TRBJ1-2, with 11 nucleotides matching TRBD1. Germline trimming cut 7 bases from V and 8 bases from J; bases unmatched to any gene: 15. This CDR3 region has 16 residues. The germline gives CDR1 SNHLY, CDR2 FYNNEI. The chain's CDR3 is CASTNRDRGIAGGYTF. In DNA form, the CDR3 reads TGTGCCAGCACTAACCGGGACAGGGGGATTGCAGGCGGCTACACCTTC.

CDR3 nucleotides: TGTGCCAGCAGCCAAATTATACAGGTTAGGGCTACAAACACCATATATTTT. Encoded protein: CASSQIIQVRATNTIYF. The rearrangement links TRBV4-2 to TRBJ1-3, with TRBD1 as a possible D gene (5 bases). Germline values: CDR1 LGHNA, CDR2 YNFKEQ. Trimming took 2 bases from V and 6 from J, leaving 20 bases between them. The CDR3 extends over 17 amino acids.

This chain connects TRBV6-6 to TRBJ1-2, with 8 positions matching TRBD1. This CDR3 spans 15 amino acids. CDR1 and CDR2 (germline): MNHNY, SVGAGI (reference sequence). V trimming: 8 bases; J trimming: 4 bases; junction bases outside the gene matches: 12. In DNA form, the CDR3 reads TGTGCCAGCGGGACTATCGGACAGGGAATCTATGGCTACACCTTC. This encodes CASGTIGQGIYGYTF.

This CDR3 reads CASSGGLAGFGTGELFF. The CDR3 DNA reads as TGCGCCAGCAGTGGGGGACTAGCGGGGTTCGGCACCGGGGAGCTGTTTTTT. The chain joins TRBV10-1 to TRBJ2-2, with 13 bases fitting TRBD2. Per germline, CDR1 WNHNN and CDR2 SYGVQD (reference sequence). CDR3 length: 17 amino acids. With V trimmed by 4 bases and J by 4 bases, 6 bases remained unmatched.

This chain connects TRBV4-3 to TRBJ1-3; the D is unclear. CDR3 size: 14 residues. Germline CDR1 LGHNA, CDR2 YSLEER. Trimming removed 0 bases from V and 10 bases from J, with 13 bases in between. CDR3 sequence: CASSQDRGVGTIYF. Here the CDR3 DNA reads TGCGCCAGCAGCCAAGATCGCGGGGTCGGGACCATATATTTT.

CDR3 nucleotide sequence: TGTGCCAGCAGCATGTGGGGGGACGAGCAGTACTTC. Translating it yields CASSMWGDEQYF. The chain carries TRBV12-3 or TRBV12-4 and TRBJ2-7, with TRBD2 as a possible D gene (6 bases). V was pared by 6 bases and J by 5 bases, with 11 bases between. The CDR3 spans 12 residues.

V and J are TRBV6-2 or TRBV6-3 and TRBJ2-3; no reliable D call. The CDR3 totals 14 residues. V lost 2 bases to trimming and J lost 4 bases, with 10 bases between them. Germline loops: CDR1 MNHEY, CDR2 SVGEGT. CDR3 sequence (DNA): TGTGCCAGCAGTTACAAAGAGATGTCAGATACGCAGTATTTT. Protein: CASSYKEMSDTQYF.

This CDR3 reads CASSSGDIGQPQHF. CDR3 sequence (DNA): TGTGCCAGTAGTTCAGGGGATATTGGGCAGCCCCAGCATTTT. V gene TRBV19 combines with J gene TRBJ1-5, with D perhaps TRBD1 (6 bases). V was pared by 5 bases and J by 7 bases, with 15 bases between. The CDR3 is 14 amino acids. From germline, CDR1 is LNHDA and CDR2 SQIVND (reference sequence). Full variable domain (outside the CDR3, taken from reference TRBV19 and TRBJ1-5): DGGITQSPKYLFRKEGQNVTLSCEQNLNHDAMYWYRQDPGQGLRLIYYSQIVNDFQKGDIAEGYSVSREKKESFPLTVTSAQKNPTAFYLCASSSGDIGQPQHFGDGTRLSIL.

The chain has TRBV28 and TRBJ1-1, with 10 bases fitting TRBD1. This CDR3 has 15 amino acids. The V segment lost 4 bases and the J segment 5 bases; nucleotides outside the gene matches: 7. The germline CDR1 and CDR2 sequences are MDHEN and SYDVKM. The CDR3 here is CASSSGTGVSTEAFF. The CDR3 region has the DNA TGTGCCAGCAGTTCGGGGACAGGGGTGAGTACTGAAGCTTTCTTT.

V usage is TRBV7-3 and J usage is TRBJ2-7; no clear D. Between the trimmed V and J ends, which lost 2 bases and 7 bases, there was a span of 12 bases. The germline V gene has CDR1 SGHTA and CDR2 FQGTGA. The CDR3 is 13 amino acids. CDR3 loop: CASSLSPFREQYF. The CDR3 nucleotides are TGTGCCAGCAGCTTATCCCCCTTTAGAGAGCAGTACTTC.

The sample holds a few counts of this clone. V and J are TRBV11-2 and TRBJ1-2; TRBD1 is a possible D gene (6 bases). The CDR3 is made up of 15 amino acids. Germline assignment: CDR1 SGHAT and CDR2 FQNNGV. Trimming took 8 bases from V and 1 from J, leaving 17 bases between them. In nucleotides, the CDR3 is TGTGCCAGCCGAACTCCCTGGGGGCTTAACTATGGCTACACCTTC. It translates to CASRTPWGLNYGYTF. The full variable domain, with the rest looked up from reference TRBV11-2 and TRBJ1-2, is EAGVAQSPRYKIIEKRQSVAFWCNPISGHATLYWYQQILGQGPKLLIQFQNNGVVDDSQLPKDRFSAERLKGVDSTLKIQPAKLEDSAVYLCASRTPWGLNYGYTFGSGTRLTVV.

The CDR3 DNA reads TGTGCCAGCAGCTTAGGACAGGATCAGCCCCAGCATTTT. It codes for CASSLGQDQPQHF. J is TRBJ1-5 and V is TRBV7-2, with D perhaps TRBD1 (6 bases). CDR1 and CDR2 (germline): SGHTA, FQGNSA. This CDR3 contains 13 residues. V lost 1 base to trimming and J lost 5 bases, with 6 bases between them. The full variable domain, rest sourced from reference TRBV7-2 and TRBJ1-5, is GAGVSQSPSNKVTEKGKDVELRCDPISGHTALYWYRQSLGQGLEFLIYFQGNSAPDKSGLPSDRFSAERTGGSVSTLTIQRTQQEDSAVYLCASSLGQDQPQHFGDGTRLSIL.

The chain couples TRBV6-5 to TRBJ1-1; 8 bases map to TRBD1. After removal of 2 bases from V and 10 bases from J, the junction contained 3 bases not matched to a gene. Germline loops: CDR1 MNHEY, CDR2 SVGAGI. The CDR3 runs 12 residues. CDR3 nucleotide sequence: TGTGCCAGCAGTTACGACAGGGGCAGAGCTTTCTTT. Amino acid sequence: CASSYDRGRAFF.

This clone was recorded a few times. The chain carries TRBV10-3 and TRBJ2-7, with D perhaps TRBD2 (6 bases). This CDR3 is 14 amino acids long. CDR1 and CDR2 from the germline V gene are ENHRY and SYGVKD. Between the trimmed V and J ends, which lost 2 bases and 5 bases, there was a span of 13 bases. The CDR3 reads CAISEASAGNEQYF. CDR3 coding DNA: TGTGCCATCAGTGAGGCCAGTGCGGGGAACGAGCAGTACTTC.

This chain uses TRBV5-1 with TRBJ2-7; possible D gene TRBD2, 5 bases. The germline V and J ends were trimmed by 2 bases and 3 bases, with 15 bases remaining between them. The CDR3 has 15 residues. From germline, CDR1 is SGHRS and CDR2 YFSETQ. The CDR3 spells CASSFLSGLNYEQYF. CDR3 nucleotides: TGCGCCAGCAGCTTTCTTTCCGGACTGAACTACGAGCAGTACTTC.

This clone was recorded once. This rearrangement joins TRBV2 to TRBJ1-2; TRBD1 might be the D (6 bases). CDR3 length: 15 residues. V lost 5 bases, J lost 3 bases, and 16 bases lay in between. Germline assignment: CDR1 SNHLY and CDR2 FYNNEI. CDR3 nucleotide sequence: TGTGCCAGCAGTTTACAGGGATCTCCGTACTATGGCTACACCTTC. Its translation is CASSLQGSPYYGYTF. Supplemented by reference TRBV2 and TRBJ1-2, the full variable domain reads EPEVTQTPSHQVTQMGQEVILRCVPISNHLYFYWYRQILGQKVEFLVSFYNNEISEKSEIFDDQFSVERPDGSNFTLKIRSTKLEDSAMYFCASSLQGSPYYGYTFGSGTRLTVV.

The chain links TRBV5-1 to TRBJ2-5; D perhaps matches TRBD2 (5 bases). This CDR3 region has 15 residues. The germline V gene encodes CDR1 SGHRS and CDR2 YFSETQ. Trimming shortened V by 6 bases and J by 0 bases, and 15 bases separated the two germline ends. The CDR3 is CASTRRVDYQETQYF. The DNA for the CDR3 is TGCGCCAGCACCCGGCGGGTGGATTACCAAGAGACCCAGTACTTC.

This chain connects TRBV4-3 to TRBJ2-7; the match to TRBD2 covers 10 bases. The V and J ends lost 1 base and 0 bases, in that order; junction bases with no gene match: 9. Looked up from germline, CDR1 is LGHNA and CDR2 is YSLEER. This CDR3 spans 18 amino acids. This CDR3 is CASSQGISGGLSSYEQYF. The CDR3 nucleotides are TGCGCCAGCAGCCAAGGAATTAGCGGGGGGCTTAGCTCCTACGAGCAGTACTTC.

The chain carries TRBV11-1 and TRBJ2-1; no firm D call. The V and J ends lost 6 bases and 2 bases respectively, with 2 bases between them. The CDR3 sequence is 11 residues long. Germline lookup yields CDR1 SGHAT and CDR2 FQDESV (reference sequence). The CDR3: CASSTYNEQFF. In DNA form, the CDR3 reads TGTGCCAGCAGTACCTACAATGAGCAGTTCTTC.

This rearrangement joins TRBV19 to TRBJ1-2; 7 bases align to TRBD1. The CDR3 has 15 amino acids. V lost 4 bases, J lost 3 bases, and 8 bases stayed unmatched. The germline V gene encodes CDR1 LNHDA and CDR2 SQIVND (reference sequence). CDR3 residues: CASSRSPGQHYGYTF. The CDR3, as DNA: TGTGCCAGTAGTAGATCGCCGGGACAGCACTATGGCTACACCTTC.

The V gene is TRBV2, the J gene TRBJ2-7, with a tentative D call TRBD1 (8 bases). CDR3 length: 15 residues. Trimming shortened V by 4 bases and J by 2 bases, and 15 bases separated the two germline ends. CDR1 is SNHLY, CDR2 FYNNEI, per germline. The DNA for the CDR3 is TGTGCCAGCAGTGGGGGGGGACAGGCGACCTACGAGCAGTACTTC. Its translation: CASSGGGQATYEQYF.

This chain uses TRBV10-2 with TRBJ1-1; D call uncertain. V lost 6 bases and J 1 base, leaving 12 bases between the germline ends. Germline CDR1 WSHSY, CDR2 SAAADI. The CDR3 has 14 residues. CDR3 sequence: CASRSRSGNTEAFF. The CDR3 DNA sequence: TGCGCCAGCAGGTCCAGGTCTGGGAACACTGAAGCTTTCTTT.

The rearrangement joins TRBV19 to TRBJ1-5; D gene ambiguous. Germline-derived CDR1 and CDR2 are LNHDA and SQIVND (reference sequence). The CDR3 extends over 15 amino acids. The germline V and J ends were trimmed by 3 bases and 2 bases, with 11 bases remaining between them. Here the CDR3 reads CASSIGRRGNQPQHF. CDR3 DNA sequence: TGTGCCAGTAGTATCGGCAGGCGCGGCAATCAGCCCCAGCATTTT.

CDR3 in amino acids: CASSPAGQGIIGYEQYF. DNA of the CDR3: TGTGCCAGCTCACCGGCGGGACAGGGGATTATCGGGTACGAGCAGTACTTC. V and J are TRBV18 and TRBJ2-7; TRBD1 matches 10 bases. The CDR3 is 17 residues long. Germline lookup yields CDR1 KGHSH and CDR2 LQKENI. Trimming removed 3 bases from V and 4 bases from J; junction bases left unmatched: 12.

The chain's CDR3 is CASSYQQEKLFF. CDR3 nucleotide sequence: TGTGCCAGCAGTTACCAACAGGAAAAACTGTTTTTT. V gene TRBV6-6 combines with J gene TRBJ1-4; no definite D call. V was cut by 2 bases and J by 8 bases, with 6 bases left in between. CDR1 and CDR2 (germline): MNHNY, SVGAGI (reference sequence). The CDR3 loop spans 12 amino acids.